This TCR beta chain appears in the sequencing data of a study of blood T cell repertoires in COVID-19. This clone was observed once. The CDR3 loop spans 15 amino acids. Germline V gives CDR1 KGHDR, CDR2 SFDVKD. V was trimmed by 0 bases and J by 7 bases, leaving 12 bases between them. Sequencing used immunoSEQ multiplex PCR; TCRdb keeps in-frame clones, though not all of them. In the table there are about 190,000 clones, approximately 82% of which are singletons. This chain uses TRBV24-1 with TRBJ2-1; maybe TRBD2 (6 bases). This TCR came from a man aged 45-60 years with active or convalescent COVID-19. The specimen was peripheral blood. The CDR3 loop reads CATSDLSLAKNEQFF. As DNA, the CDR3 is TGTGCCACCAGTGATTTGTCGCTAGCGAAGAATGAGCAGTTCTTC.